This TCR beta chain was identified in a study of spatial heterogeneity in lung cancer. Study as a whole: Detection consistently yielded more beta chains than alpha chains. Each unique TCR and UMI combination was seen more than ten times on average in raw reads. Overall study findings and caveats: In blood, ubiquitous expanded tumor TCRs appeared more at resection than follow-up.

TCRdb redid the calling of the 5' RACE reads with MiXCR, one entry per CDR3 protein. Among about 21,000 distinct CDR3 sequences listed, around 4.3% were seen once. In its sample, this clonotype was seen many times. The antigen remains undetermined. The CDR3 spans 13 residues. CDR1 SGHDT and CDR2 YYEEEE come from the germline V gene. Trimming shortened V by 2 bases and J by 6 bases, and 11 bases separated the two germline ends. Time point noted: sample taken at primary tumor resection. A total of around 76 untreated early-stage non-small cell lung cancer patients served as donors. J is TRBJ2-5 and V is TRBV5-6; D possibly corresponds to TRBD2 (5 bases). The material sequenced was PBMCs, taken at surgery. This sequence was found in a male donor with early-stage non-small cell lung cancer. The CDR3 loop is CASSFTTGKTQYF. CDR3 DNA sequence: TGTGCCAGCAGCTTCACGACGGGAAAGACCCAGTACTTC.